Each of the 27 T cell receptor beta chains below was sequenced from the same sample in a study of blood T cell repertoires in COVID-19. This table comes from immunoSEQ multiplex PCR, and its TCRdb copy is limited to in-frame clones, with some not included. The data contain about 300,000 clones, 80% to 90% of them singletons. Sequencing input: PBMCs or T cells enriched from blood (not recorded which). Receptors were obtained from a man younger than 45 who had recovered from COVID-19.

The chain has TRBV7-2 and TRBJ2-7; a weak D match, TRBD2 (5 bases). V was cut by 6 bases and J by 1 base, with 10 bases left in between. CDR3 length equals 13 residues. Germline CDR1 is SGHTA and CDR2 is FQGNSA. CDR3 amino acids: CASRPGESYEQYF. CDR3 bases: TGTGCCAGCAGACCCGGGGAATCCTACGAGCAGTACTTC.

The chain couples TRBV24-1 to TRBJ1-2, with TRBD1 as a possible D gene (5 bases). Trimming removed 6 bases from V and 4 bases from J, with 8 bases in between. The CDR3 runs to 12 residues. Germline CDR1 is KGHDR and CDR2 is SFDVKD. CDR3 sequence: CATSRGGYGYTF. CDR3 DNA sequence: TGTGCCACCAGTAGGGGCGGCTATGGCTACACCTTC.

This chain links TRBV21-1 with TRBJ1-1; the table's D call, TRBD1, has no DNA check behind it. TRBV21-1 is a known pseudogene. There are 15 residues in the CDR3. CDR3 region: CASSKGSRGQVRAFF. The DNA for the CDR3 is TGTGCCAGCAGCAAAGGGTCCAGGGGGCAGGTTCGAGCTTTCTTT.

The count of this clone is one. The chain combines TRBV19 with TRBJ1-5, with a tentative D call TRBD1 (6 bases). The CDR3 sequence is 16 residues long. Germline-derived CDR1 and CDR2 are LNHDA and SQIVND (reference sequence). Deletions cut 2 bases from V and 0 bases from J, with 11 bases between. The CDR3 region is CASSIYRVYSNQPQHF. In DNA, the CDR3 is TGTGCCAGTAGTATATACAGGGTGTATAGCAATCAGCCCCAGCATTTT. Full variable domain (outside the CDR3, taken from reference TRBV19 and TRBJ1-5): DGGITQSPKYLFRKEGQNVTLSCEQNLNHDAMYWYRQDPGQGLRLIYYSQIVNDFQKGDIAEGYSVSREKKESFPLTVTSAQKNPTAFYLCASSIYRVYSNQPQHFGDGTRLSIL.

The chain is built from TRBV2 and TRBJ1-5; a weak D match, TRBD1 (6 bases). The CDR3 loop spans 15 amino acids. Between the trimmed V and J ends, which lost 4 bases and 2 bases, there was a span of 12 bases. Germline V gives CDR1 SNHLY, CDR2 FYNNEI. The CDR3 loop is CASSVSGARNQPQHF. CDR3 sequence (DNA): TGTGCCAGCAGTGTCTCAGGGGCACGCAATCAGCCCCAGCATTTT.

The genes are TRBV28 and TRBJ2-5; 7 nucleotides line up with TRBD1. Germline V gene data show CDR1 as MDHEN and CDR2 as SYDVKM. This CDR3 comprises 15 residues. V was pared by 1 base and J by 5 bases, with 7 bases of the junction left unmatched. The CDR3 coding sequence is TGTGCCAGCAGTTTATCCATTGACAGGGTCGAGACCCAGTACTTC. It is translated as CASSLSIDRVETQYF. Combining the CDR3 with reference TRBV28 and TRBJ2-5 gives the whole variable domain DVKVTQSSRYLVKRTGEKVFLECVQDMDHENMFWYRQDPGLGLRLIYFSYDVKMKEKGDIPEGYSVSREKKERFSLILESASTNQTSMYLCASSLSIDRVETQYFGPGTRLLVL.

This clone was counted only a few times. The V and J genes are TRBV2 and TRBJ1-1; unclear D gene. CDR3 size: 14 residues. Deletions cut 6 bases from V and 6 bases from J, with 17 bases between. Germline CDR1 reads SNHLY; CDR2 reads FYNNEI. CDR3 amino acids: CASSHLTPNAEAFF. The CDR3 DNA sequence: TGTGCCAGCAGCCACCTGACACCCAACGCTGAAGCTTTCTTT.

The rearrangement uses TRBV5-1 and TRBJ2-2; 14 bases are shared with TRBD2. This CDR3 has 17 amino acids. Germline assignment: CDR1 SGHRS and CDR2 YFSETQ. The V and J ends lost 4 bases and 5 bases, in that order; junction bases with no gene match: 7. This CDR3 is CASSHGTSGRVTGELFF. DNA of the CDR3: TGCGCCAGCAGCCACGGGACTAGCGGGAGAGTTACCGGGGAGCTGTTTTTT.

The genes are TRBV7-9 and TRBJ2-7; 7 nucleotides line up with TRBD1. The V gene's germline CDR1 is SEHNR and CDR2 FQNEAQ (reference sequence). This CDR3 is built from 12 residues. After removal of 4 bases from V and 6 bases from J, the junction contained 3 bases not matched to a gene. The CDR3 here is CASSSTGVEQYF. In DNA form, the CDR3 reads TGTGCCAGCAGCTCAACAGGGGTCGAGCAGTACTTC. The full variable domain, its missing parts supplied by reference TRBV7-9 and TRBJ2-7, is DTGVSQNPRHKITKRGQNVTFRCDPISEHNRLYWYRQTLGQGPEFLTYFQNEAQLEKSRLLSDRFSAERPKGSFSTLEIQRTEQGDSAMYLCASSSTGVEQYFGPGTRLTVT.

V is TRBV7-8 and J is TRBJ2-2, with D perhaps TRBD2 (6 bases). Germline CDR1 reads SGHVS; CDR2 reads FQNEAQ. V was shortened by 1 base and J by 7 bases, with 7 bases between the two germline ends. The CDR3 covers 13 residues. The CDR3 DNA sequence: TGTGCCAGCAGCTTAGGGGGACTCGGGGAGCTGTTTTTT. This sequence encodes CASSLGGLGELFF. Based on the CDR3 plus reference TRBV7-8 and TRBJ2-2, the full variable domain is GAGVSQSPRYKVAKRGQDVALRCDPISGHVSLFWYQQALGQGPEFLTYFQNEAQLDKSGLPSDRFFAERPEGSVSTLKIQRTQQEDSAVYLCASSLGGLGELFFGEGSRLTVL.

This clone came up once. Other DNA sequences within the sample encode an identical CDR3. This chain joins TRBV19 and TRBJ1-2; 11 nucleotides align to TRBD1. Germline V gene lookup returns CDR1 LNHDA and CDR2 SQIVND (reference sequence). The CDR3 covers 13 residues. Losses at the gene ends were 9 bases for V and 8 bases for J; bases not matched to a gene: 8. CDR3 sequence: CASKGTGGRGYTF. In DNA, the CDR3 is TGTGCCAGCAAAGGGACAGGGGGACGAGGCTACACCTTC.

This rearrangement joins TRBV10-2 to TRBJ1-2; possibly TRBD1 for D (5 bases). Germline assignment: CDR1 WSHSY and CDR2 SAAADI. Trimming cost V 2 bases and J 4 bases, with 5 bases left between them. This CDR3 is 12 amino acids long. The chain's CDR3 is CASSEDSYGYTF. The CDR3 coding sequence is TGCGCCAGCAGTGAGGACAGCTATGGCTACACCTTC.

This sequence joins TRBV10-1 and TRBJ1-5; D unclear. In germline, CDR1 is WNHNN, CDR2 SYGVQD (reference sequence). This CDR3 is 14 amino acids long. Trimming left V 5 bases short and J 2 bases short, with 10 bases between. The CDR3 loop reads CASSPGRGNQPQHF. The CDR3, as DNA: TGCGCCAGCAGTCCGGGTCGCGGCAATCAGCCCCAGCATTTT.

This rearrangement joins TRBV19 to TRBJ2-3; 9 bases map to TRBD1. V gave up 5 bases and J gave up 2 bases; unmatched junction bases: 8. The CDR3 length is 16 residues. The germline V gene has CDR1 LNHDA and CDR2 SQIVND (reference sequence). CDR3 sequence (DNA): TGTGCCAGTAGTTCGCGACAGGGGGGTAACACAGATACGCAGTATTTT. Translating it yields CASSSRQGGNTDTQYF.

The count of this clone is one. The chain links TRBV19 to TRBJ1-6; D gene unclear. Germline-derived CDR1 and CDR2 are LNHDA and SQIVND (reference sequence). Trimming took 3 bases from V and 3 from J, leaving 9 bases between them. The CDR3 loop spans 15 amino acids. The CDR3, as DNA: TGTGCCAGTAGTATCCGAGATGTCTATAATTCACCCCTCCACTTT. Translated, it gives CASSIRDVYNSPLHF.

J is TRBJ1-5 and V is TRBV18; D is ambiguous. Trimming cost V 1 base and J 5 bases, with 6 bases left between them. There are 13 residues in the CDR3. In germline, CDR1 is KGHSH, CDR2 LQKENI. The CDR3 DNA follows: TGTGCCAGCTCACCACTCCGGGATCAGCCCCAGCATTTT. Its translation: CASSPLRDQPQHF. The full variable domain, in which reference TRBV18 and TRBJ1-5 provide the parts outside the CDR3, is NAGVMQNPRHLVRRRGQEARLRCSPMKGHSHVYWYRQLPEEGLKFMVYLQKENIIDESGMPKERFSAEFPKEGPSILRIQQVVRGDSAAYFCASSPLRDQPQHFGDGTRLSIL.

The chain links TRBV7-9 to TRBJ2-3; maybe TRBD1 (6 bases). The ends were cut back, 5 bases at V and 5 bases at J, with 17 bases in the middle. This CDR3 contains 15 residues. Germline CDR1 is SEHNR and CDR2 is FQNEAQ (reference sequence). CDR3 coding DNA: TGTGCCAGCAGCGACCGGGACAAGGGGGAAGATACGCAGTATTTT. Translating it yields CASSDRDKGEDTQYF.

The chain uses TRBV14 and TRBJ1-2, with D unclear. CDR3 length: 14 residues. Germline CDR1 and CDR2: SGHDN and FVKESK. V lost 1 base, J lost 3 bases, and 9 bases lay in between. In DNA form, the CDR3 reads TGTGCCAGCAGCCAAGGTCGTCAGGACTATGGCTACACCTTC. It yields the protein CASSQGRQDYGYTF.

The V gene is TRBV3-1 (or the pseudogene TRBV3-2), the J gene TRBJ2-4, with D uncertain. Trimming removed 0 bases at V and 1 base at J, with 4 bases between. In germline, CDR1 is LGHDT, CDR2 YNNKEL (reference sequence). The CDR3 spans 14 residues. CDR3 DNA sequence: TGTGCCAGCAGCCAAGAGGGCGCCAAAAACATTCAGTACTTC. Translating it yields CASSQEGAKNIQYF.

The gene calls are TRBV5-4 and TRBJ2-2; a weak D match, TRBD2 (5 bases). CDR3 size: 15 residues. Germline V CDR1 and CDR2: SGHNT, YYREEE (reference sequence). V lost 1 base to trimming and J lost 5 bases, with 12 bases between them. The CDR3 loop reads CASSLPSGATGELFF. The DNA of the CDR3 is TGTGCCAGCAGCTTGCCCAGCGGAGCTACCGGGGAGCTGTTTTTT.

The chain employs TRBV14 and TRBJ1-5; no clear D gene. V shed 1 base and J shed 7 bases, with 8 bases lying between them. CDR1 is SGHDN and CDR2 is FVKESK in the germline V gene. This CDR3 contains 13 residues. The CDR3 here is CASSQGASQPQHF. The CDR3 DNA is TGTGCCAGCAGCCAAGGGGCGTCGCAGCCCCAGCATTTT. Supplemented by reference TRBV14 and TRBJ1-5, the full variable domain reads EAGVTQFPSHSVIEKGQTVTLRCDPISGHDNLYWYRRVMGKEIKFLLHFVKESKQDESGMPNNRFLAERTGGTYSTLKVQPAELEDSGVYFCASSQGASQPQHFGDGTRLSIL.

CDR3 nucleotide sequence: TGTGCCAGCTCAGACGACAGGGACTATGGCTACACCTTC. It encodes CASSDDRDYGYTF. J is TRBJ1-2 and V is TRBV18, with 7 bases identical to TRBD1. CDR1 and CDR2 (germline): KGHSH, LQKENI. The CDR3 has 13 residues. V was clipped by 5 bases and J by 3 bases; unmatched bases: 3.

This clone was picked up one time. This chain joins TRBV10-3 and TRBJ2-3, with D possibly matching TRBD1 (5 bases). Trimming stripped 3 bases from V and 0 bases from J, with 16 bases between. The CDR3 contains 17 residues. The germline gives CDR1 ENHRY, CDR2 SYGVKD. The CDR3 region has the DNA TGTGCCATCAGTGAAACTACAGGAGTCCCTAGCACAGATACGCAGTATTTT. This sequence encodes CAISETTGVPSTDTQYF.

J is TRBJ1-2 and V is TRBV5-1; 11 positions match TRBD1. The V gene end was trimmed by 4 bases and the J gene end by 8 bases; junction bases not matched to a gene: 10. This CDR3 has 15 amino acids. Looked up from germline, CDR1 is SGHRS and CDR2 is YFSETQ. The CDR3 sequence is CASSPTAGTGGGYTF. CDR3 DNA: TGCGCCAGCAGCCCCACCGCCGGGACAGGGGGGGGCTACACCTTC.

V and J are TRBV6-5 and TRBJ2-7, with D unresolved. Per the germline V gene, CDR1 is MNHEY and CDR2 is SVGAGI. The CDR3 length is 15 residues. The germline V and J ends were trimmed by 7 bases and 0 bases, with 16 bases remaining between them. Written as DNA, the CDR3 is TGTGCCAGCACCAACTCCCCCTTAAGCTCCTACGAGCAGTACTTC. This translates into CASTNSPLSSYEQYF.

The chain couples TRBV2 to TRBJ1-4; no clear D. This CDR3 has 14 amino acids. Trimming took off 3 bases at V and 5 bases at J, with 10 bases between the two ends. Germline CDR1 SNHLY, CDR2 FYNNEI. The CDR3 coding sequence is TGTGCCAGCAGTGATTCGGACTTAAATGAAAAACTGTTTTTT. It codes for CASSDSDLNEKLFF.

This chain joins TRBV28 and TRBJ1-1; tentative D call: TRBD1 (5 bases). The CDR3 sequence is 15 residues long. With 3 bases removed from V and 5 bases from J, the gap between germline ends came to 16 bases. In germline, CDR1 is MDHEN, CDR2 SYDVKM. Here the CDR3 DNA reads TGTGCCAGCAGTTTGGGGCCCCGGTTAGAAACTGAAGCTTTCTTT. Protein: CASSLGPRLETEAFF.